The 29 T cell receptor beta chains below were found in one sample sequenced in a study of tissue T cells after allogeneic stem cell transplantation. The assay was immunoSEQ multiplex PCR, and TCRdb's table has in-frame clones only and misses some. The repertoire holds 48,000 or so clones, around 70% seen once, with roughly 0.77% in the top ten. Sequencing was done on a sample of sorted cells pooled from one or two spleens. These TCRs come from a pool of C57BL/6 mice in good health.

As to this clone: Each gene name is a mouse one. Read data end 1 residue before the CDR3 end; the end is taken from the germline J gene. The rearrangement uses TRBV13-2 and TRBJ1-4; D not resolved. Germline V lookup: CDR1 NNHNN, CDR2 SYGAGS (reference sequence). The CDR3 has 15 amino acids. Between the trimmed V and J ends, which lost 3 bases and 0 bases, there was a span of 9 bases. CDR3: CASGGVGISNERLFF. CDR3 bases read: TGTGCCAGCGGTGGGGTGGGCATTTCCAACGAAAGATTATTT.

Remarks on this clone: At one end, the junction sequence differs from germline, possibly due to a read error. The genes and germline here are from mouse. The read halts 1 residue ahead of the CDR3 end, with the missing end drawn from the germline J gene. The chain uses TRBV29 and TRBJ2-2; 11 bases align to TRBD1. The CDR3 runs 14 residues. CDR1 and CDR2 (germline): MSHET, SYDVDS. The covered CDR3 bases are TGTGTTAGCATCGGGACAGGGGGCACCGGGCAGCTCTAC. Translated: CVSIGTGGTGQLY. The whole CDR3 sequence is CVSIGTGGTGQLYF.

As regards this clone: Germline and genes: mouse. CDR3 sequence: CGARVGGNSGNTLYF. The covered CDR3 bases are TGTGGTGCTAGGGTAGGGGGGAATTCTGGAAATACGCTCTAT. The J gene is TRBJ1-3, the V gene TRBV20; tentative D call: TRBD1 (6 bases). The CDR3 end lies 1 residue beyond the end of the read and is filled in from the germline J gene. CDR3 length: 15 residues. The V and J ends lost 1 base and 0 bases respectively, with 10 bases between them. In germline, CDR1 is GFQATS, CDR2 STVNSAI.

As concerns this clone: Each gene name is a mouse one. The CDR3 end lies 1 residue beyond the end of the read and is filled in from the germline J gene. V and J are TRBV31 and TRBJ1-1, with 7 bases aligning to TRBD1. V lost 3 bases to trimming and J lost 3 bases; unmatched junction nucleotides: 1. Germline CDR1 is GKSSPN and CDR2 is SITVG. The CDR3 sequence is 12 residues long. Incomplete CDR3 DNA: TGTGCCTGGAGAACAGGGGACACAGAAGTCTTC. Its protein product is CAWRTGDTEVF. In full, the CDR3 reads CAWRTGDTEVFF.

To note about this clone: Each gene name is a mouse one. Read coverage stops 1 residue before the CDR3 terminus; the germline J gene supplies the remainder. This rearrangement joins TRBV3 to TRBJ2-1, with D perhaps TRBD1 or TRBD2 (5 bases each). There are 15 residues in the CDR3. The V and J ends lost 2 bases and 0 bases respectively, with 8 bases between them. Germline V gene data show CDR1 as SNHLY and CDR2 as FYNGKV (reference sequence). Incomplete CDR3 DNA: TGTGCCAGCAGCTTATTGGGGCCTAACTATGCTGAGCAGTTC. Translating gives CASSLLGPNYAEQF. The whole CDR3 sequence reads CASSLLGPNYAEQFF.

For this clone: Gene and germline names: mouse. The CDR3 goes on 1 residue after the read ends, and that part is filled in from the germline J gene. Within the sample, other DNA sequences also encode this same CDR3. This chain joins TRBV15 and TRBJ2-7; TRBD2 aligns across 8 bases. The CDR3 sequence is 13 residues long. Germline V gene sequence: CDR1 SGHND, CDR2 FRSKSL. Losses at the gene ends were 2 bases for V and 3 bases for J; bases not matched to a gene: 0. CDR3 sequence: CASSLTGGYEQYF. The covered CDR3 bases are TGTGCCAGCAGTTTAACTGGGGGCTATGAACAGTAC.

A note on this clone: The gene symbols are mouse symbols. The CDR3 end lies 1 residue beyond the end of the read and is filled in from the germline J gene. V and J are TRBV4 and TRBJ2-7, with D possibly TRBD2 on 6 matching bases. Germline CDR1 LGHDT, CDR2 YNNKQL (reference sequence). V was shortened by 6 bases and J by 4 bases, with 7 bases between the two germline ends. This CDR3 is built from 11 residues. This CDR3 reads CASRLGYEQYF. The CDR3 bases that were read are TGTGCCAGCAGACTGGGTTATGAACAGTAC.

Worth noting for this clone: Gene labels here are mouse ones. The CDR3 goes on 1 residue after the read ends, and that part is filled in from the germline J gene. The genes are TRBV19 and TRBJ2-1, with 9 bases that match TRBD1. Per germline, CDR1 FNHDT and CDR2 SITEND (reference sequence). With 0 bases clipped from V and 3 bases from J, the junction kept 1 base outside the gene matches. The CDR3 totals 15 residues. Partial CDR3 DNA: TGTGCCAGCAGTATAGGACAGGGGGTCTATGCTGAGCAGTTC. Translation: CASSIGQGVYAEQF. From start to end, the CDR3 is CASSIGQGVYAEQFF.

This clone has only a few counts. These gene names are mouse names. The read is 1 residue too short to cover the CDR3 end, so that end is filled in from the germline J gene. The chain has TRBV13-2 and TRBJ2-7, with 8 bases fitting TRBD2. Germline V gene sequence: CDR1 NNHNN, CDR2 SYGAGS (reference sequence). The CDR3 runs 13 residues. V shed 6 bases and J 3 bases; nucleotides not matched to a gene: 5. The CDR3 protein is CASAPTGVYEQYF. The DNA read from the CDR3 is TGTGCCAGCGCCCCGACTGGGGTCTATGAACAGTAC.

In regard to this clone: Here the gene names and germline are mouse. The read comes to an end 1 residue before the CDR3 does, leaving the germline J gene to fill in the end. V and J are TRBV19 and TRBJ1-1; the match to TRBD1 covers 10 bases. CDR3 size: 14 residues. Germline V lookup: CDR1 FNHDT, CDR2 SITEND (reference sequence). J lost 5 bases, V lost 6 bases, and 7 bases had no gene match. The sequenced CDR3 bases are TGTGCCAGCACCTCGGGACAGGGGAGGACAGAAGTCTTC. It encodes CASTSGQGRTEVF. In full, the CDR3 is CASTSGQGRTEVFF.

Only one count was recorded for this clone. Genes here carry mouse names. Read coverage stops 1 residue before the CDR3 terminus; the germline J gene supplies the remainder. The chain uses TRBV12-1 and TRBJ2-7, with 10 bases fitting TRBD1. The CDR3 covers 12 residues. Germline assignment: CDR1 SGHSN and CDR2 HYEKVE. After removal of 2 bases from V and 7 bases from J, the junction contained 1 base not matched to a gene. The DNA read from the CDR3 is TGTGCCAGCTCTCGGGACAGGGGAGAACAGTAC. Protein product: CASSRDRGEQY. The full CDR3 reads CASSRDRGEQYF. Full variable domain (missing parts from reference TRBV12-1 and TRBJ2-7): DSGVVQSPRHIIKEKGGRSVLTCIPISGHSNVVWYQQTLGKELKFLIQHYEKVERDKGFLPSRFSVQQFDDYHSEMNMSALELEDSAMYFCASSRDRGEQYFGPGTRLTVL.

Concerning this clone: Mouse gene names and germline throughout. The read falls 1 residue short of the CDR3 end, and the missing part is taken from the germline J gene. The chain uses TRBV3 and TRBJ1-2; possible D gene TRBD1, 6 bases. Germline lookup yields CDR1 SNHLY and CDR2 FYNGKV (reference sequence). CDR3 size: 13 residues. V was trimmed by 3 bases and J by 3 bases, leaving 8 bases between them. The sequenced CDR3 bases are TGTGCCAGCAGCTTCCCAGGGGACTCCGACTACACC. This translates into CASSFPGDSDYT. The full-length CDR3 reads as CASSFPGDSDYTF.

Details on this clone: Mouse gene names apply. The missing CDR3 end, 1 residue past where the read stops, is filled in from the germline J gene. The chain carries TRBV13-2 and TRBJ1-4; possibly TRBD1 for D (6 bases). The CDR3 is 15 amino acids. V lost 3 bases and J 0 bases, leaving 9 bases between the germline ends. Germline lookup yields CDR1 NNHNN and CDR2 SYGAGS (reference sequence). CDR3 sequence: CASGGHRVSNERLFF. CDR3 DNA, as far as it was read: TGTGCCAGCGGTGGGCACAGGGTTTCCAACGAAAGATTATTT.

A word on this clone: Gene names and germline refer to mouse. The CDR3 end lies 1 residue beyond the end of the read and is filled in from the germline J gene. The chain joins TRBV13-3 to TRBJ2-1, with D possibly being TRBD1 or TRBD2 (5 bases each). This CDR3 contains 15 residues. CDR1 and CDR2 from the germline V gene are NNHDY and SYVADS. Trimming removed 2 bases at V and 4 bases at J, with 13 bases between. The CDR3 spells CASSDRRDLYAEQFF. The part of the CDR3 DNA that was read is TGTGCCAGCAGTGACCGCAGGGACCTATATGCTGAGCAGTTC.

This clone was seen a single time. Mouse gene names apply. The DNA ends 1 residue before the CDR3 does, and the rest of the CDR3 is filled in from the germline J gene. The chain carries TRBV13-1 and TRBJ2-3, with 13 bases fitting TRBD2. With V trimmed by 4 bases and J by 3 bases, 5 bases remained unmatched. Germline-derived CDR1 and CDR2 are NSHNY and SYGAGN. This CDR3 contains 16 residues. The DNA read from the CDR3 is TGTGCCAGCAGTCGGACTGGGGGGGCGGGGGCAGAAACGCTGTAT. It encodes CASSRTGGAGAETLY. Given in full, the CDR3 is CASSRTGGAGAETLYF.

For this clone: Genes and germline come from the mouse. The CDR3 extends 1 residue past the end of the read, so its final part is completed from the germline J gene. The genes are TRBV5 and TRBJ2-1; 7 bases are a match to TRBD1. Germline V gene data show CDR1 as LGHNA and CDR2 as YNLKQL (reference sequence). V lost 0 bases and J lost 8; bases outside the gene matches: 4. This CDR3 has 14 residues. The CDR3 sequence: CASSQEFRGTEQFF. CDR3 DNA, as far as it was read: TGTGCCAGCAGCCAAGAGTTCAGGGGGACTGAGCAGTTC.

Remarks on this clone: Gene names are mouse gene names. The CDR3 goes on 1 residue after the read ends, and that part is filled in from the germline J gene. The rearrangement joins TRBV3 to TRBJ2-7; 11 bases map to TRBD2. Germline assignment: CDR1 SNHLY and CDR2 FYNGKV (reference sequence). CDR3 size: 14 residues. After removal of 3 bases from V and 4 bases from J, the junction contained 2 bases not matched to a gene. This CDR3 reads CASSFGLGGYEQYF. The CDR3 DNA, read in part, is TGTGCCAGCAGCTTTGGACTGGGGGGTTATGAACAGTAC.

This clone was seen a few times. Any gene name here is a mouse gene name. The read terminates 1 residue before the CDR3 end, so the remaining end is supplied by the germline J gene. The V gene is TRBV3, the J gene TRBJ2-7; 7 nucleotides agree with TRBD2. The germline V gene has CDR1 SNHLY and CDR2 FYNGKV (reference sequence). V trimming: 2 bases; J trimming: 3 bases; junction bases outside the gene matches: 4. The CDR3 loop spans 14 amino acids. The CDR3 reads CASSLRLGFYEQYF. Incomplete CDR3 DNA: TGTGCCAGCAGCTTAAGACTGGGTTTCTATGAACAGTAC.

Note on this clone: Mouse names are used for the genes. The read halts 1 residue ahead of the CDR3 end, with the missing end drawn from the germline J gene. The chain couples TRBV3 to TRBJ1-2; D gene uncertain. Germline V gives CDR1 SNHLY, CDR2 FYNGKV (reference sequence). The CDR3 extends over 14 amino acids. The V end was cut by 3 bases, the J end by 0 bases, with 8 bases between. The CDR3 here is CASSLTNANSDYTF. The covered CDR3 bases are TGTGCCAGCAGCTTGACAAATGCAAACTCCGACTACACC.

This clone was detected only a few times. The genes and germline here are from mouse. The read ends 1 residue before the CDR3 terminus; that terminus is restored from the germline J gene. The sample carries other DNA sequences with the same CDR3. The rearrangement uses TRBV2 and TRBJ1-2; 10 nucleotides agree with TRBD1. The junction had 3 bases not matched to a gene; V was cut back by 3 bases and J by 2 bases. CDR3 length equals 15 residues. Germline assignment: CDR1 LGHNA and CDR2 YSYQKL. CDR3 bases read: TGTGCCAGCAGCCACCCGGGACAGGGGAACTCCGACTACACC. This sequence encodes CASSHPGQGNSDYT. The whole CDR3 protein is CASSHPGQGNSDYTF.

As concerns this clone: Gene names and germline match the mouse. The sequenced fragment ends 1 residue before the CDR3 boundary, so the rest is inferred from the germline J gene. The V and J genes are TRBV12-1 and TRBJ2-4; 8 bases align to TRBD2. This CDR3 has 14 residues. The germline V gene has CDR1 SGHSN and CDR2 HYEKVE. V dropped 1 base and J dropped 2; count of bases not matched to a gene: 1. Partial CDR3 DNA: TGTGCCAGCTCTCTGGGGGGGCATCAAAACACCTTGTAC. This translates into CASSLGGHQNTLY. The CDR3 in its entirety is CASSLGGHQNTLYF. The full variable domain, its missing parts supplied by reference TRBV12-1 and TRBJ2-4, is DSGVVQSPRHIIKEKGGRSVLTCIPISGHSNVVWYQQTLGKELKFLIQHYEKVERDKGFLPSRFSVQQFDDYHSEMNMSALELEDSAMYFCASSLGGHQNTLYFGAGTRLSVL.

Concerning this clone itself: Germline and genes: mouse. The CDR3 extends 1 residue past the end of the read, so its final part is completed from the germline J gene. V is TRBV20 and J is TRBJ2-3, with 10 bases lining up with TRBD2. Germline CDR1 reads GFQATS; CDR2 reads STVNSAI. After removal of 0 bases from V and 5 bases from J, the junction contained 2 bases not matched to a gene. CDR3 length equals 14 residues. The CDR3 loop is CGARDWGGVETLYF. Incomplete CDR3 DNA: TGTGGTGCTAGGGACTGGGGGGGCGTAGAAACGCTGTAT.

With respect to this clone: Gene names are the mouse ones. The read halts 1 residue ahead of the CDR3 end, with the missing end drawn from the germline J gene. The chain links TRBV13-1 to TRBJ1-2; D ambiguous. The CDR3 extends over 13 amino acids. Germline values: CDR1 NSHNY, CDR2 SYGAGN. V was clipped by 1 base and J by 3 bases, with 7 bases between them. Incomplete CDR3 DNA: TGTGCCAGCAGTGATAGGCAGTACTCCGACTACACC. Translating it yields CASSDRQYSDYT. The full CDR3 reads CASSDRQYSDYTF.

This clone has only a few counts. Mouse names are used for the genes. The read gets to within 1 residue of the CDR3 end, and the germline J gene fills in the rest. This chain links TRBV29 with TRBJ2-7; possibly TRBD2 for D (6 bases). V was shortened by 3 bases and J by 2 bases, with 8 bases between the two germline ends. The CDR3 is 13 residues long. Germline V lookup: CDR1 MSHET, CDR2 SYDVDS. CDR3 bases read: TGTGCTAGCAGTTTTCTGGGGACCTATGAACAGTAC. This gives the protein CASSFLGTYEQY. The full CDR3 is CASSFLGTYEQYF.

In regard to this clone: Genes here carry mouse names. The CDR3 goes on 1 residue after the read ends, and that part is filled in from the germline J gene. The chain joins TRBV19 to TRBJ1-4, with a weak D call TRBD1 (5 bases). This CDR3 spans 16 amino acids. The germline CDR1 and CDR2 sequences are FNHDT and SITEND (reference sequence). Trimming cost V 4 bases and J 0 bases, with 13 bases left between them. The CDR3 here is CASSPGTKISNERLFF. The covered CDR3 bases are TGTGCCAGCAGTCCCGGGACGAAAATTTCCAACGAAAGATTATTT.

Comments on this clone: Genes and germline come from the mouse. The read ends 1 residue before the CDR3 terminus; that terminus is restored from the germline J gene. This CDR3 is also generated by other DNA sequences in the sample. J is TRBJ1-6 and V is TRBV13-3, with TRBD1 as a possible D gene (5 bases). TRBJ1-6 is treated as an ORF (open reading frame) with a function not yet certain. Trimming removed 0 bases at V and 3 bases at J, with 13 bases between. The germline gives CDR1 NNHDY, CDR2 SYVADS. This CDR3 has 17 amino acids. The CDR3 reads CASSDASPGSYNSPLYF. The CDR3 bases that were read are TGTGCCAGCAGTGATGCATCACCAGGGAGCTATAATTCGCCCCTCTAC.

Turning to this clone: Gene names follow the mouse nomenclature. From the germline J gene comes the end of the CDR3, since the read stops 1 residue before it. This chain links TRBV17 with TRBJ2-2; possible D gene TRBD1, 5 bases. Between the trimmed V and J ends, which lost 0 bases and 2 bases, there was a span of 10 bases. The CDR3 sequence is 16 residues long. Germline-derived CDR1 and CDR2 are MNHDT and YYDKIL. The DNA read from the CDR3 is TGTGCTAGCAGTAGAGACCAGGGTGGGAACACCGGGCAGCTCTAC. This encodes CASSRDQGGNTGQLY. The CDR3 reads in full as CASSRDQGGNTGQLYF. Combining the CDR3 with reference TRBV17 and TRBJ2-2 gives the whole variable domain DTTVKQNPRYKLARVGKPVNLICSQTMNHDTMYWYQKKPNQAPKLLLFYYDKILNREADTFEKFQSSRPNNSFCSLYIGSAGLEYSAMYLCASSRDQGGNTGQLYFGEGSKLTVL.

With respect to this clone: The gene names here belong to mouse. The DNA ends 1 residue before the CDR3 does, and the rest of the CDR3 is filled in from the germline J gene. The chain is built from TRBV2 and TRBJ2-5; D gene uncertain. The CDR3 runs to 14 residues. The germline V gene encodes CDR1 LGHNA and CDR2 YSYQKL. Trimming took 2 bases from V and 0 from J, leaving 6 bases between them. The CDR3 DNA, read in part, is TGTGCCAGCAGCCAAAGGGTTAACCAAGACACCCAGTAC. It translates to CASSQRVNQDTQY. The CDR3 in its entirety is CASSQRVNQDTQYF.

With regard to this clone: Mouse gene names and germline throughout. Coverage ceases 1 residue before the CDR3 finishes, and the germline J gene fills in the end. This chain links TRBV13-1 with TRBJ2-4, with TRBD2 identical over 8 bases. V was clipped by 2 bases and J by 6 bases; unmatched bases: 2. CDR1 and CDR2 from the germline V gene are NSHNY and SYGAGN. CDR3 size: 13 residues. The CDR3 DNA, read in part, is TGTGCCAGCAGTGACTGGGGGGAGAACACCTTGTAC. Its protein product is CASSDWGENTLY. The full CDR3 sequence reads CASSDWGENTLYF.